Following are 10 T cell receptor beta chains from one sample sequenced in a study of T cells after posttransplantation cyclophosphamide. The method was immunoSEQ multiplex PCR; TCRdb's version includes in-frame clones alone and lacks a portion of them. The specimen has about 39,000 clones, none found just once. The sequencing input was PBMCs. The receptors originated from a woman in her forties or fifties in good health and a related stem cell transplant donor.

This clone was found many times. J is TRBJ1-5 and V is TRBV28; tentative D call: TRBD1 (5 bases). The V gene's germline CDR1 is MDHEN and CDR2 SYDVKM. The CDR3 sequence is 13 residues long. V lost 8 bases to trimming and J lost 7 bases, with 15 bases between them. The CDR3: CASLPRGAQPQHF. In DNA form, the CDR3 reads TGTGCCAGCCTTCCCCGCGGGGCACAGCCCCAGCATTTT.

There are many counts of this clone. The chain uses TRBV5-1 and TRBJ2-3; the match to TRBD1 covers 8 bases. Germline V gives CDR1 SGHRS, CDR2 YFSETQ. The J segment lost 1 base and the V segment lost 4 bases, leaving 8 bases of the junction unmatched. There are 16 residues in the CDR3. The CDR3 region is CASSPLSGQGTDTQYF. CDR3 sequence (DNA): TGCGCCAGCAGCCCACTATCGGGACAGGGCACAGATACGCAGTATTTT.

V usage is TRBV7-2 and J usage is TRBJ2-4; the match to TRBD2 covers 7 bases. CDR1 is SGHTA and CDR2 is FQGNSA in the germline V gene. The J segment lost 2 bases and the V segment lost 3 bases, leaving 4 bases of the junction unmatched. The CDR3 is 15 residues long. The CDR3 here is CASSLGGITKNIQYF. CDR3 DNA: TGTGCCAGCAGCTTGGGGGGGATAACCAAAAACATTCAGTACTTC.

This clone was seen many times. The chain recombines TRBV30 with TRBJ1-5, with 7 bases that match TRBD1. Losses at the gene ends were 0 bases for V and 3 bases for J; bases not matched to a gene: 8. This CDR3 is 16 amino acids long. Germline CDR1 reads GTSNPN; CDR2 reads SVGIG (reference sequence). CDR3 DNA: TGTGCCTGGAGTGTAAACAGGGGTCCACTCAATCAGCCCCAGCATTTT. Translating it yields CAWSVNRGPLNQPQHF. The whole variable domain, filled in from reference TRBV30 and TRBJ1-5, reads SQTIHQWPATLVQPVGSPLSLECTVEGTSNPNLYWYRQAAGRGLQLLFYSVGIGQISSEVPQNLSASRPQDRQFILSSKKLLLSDSGFYLCAWSVNRGPLNQPQHFGDGTRLSIL.

This clone was observed many times. V is TRBV27 and J is TRBJ1-1; the D is unclear. Germline CDR1 is MNHEY and CDR2 is SMNVEV (reference sequence). The CDR3 spans 14 residues. The germline V and J ends were trimmed by 4 bases and 3 bases, with 12 bases remaining between them. The CDR3 sequence is CASSSIFQDTEAFF. CDR3 in DNA: TGTGCCAGCAGTTCCATCTTCCAGGACACTGAAGCTTTCTTT.

In this sample, this clone turned up many times. J is TRBJ1-2 and V is TRBV27, with no clear D. Germline assignment: CDR1 MNHEY and CDR2 SMNVEV (reference sequence). The CDR3 covers 13 residues. Trimming stripped 5 bases from V and 2 bases from J, with 9 bases between. The CDR3 reads CASSREGNYGYTF. CDR3 nucleotides: TGTGCCAGCAGTCGTGAGGGAAACTATGGCTACACCTTC.

This chain uses TRBV27 with TRBJ2-7; 9 positions match TRBD1. Per the germline V gene, CDR1 is MNHEY and CDR2 is SMNVEV (reference sequence). The CDR3 consists of 14 residues. J gave up 7 bases and V 4 bases, and 8 bases lay outside the gene matches. The CDR3 reads CASSSGTGPQEQYF. Written as DNA, the CDR3 is TGTGCCAGCAGTTCCGGGACAGGGCCGCAGGAGCAGTACTTC.

This clone occurred many times. The chain employs TRBV7-2 and TRBJ2-2, with 7 bases fitting TRBD1. CDR1 and CDR2 (germline): SGHTA, FQGNSA. Unmatched junction bases numbered 8, after V lost 5 bases and J lost 2 bases. There are 16 residues in the CDR3. CDR3 DNA: TGTGCCAGCAGCCCGGGGACAGCCTCAAACACCGGGGAGCTGTTTTTT. Protein: CASSPGTASNTGELFF.

This clone was picked up many times. The chain recombines TRBV7-3 with TRBJ2-3; no firm D call. The V end was cut by 5 bases, the J end by 2 bases, with 5 bases between. The CDR3 consists of 12 residues. Germline V gene sequence: CDR1 SGHTA, CDR2 FQGTGA. The CDR3 DNA follows: TGTGCCAGCAGCCCAGACACAGATACGCAGTATTTT. Residues: CASSPDTDTQYF.

This clone showed up just a few times. V is TRBV28 and J is TRBJ1-1; a weak D match, TRBD1 (6 bases). Trimming stripped 11 bases from V and 0 bases from J, with 16 bases between. This CDR3 contains 14 residues. Germline V gives CDR1 MDHEN, CDR2 SYDVKM. CDR3 sequence: CAWTANPMNTEAFF. CDR3 DNA sequence: TGTGCCTGGACAGCCAACCCAATGAACACTGAAGCTTTCTTT. The complete variable domain, with remaining parts taken from reference TRBV28 and TRBJ1-1, reads DVKVTQSSRYLVKRTGEKVFLECVQDMDHENMFWYRQDPGLGLRLIYFSYDVKMKEKGDIPEGYSVSREKKERFSLILESASTNQTSMYLCAWTANPMNTEAFFGQGTRLTVV.